This TCR beta chain was profiled in a study of cytomegalovirus exposure and HLA in healthy donors (dated by TCRdb to the late 2010s). About the investigation overall: According to a later analysis, the 120 or so validation repertoires were produced on the same platform as the 666 repertoires of the first cohort. The aim of the study was to test whether cataloging public T cell receptors could identify signatures of past pathogen exposure. A separate validation cohort of 100 to 150 different subjects was used in addition to the roughly 670-subject first cohort. To predict cytomegalovirus infection status, the study combined high-throughput TCR immunosequencing, statistical association of individual TCRs with disease status, and machine learning. Findings and caveats that apply to the study as a whole: The study gave a list of about 160 TCR beta chains associated with cytomegalovirus. The authors suggested that the approach could potentially be extended to other disease states and immunological phenotypes. Cytomegalovirus status was reported to be diagnosed by the classifier with high specificity and sensitivity in both the original and validation cohorts. While some public TCRs were present in many individuals, most TCR sequences turned up only very rarely across donors. In a later analysis, TCRs clustered in the first cohort were found to also tend to co-occur in the 130 or so validation repertoires, with 94% of cluster scores above 0. The validation cohort had no HLA typing available for a later analysis, so co-occurrence within that cohort was assessed over all 120 or so repertoires. In vitro tests confirmed that three of the cytomegalovirus-associated TCR beta chains recognize cytomegalovirus antigens.

Separate from the roughly 630-subject first cohort, the validation cohort of roughly 110 subjects was the group to which the donors belonged. In regard to this clone: There is no known antigen for this receptor. Nothing much larger sits one base from this clone, and base qualities are not available.

Libraries were constructed by the immunoSEQ multiplex PCR assay. For the original study's pipeline: To diagnose cytomegalovirus status from the catalog of TCR beta chain sequences, a statistical classification framework was built. TCRdb took over this immuneACCESS table, retaining in-frame rearrangements with V and J assigned. Such tables are incomplete; in checked studies, under half of the missing clones stem from an unresolved V gene, and the remainder is unexplained. From that table come the V and J calls and clone size; the DNA was used to work out D and trimming. Present in this sample are 98,000 or so clones, approximately 86% of which were seen just once. The top ten clonotypes cover around 2.7% of the sample. Sequencing was carried out using PBMCs. The receptor comes from a woman between 18 and 30 years old in good health and CMV-seronegative.

The sequenced DNA: TGTGCCAGCAGCTTAGCCTTTTGGGGAGGAGGAAACACCATATATTTT. Its coded protein is CASSLAFWGGGNTIYF. The V and J genes are TRBV7-2 and TRBJ1-3, with the D gene uncertain. Including cysteine and phenylalanine, the CDR3 has 16 amino acids. Only the CDR3 portion is preserved as DNA: 48 bases, with reading frame beginning at the first base. Based on the germline V gene, the CDR1 and CDR2 sequences are SGHTA and FQGNSA. Cut back by 0 bases and 4 bases, the V and J ends lie 13 bases apart.